The rows below give T cell receptor beta chains drawn from one sample of a study of patients and donors after allogeneic stem cell transplantation. MiXCR, run by TCRdb on the RT-PCR reads, gives a single entry per CDR3 protein. The sample comprises hundreds of thousands of distinct CDR3 sequences, 16% of which are singletons, and about 7% rests with the top ten. What was sequenced was blood, either unsorted or a sorted T cell fraction (not recorded which). All receptors derive from a human donor who was either an allogeneic HSCT recipient or a stem cell or donor lymphocyte infusion donor (not recorded which). It is not recorded whose cells these are; they may come from a transplant donor. CDR3s include the opening cysteine and the closing phenylalanine or tryptophan. The order of the fields is D gene, V gene, J gene, clone size, CDR3 DNA, CDR3 protein. The D gene is left open where the match is weak. Only some rows state a clone size, as once, few, many or a class for expanded clones.

d_gene: TRBD1
v_gene: TRBV6-1
j_gene: TRBJ1-5
abundance: NA
CDR3nt: TGTGCCAGCAGTCGGGGGGGGAACAGGGGTACTCAGCCCCAGCATTTT
CDR3aa: CASSRGGNRGTQPQHF

d_gene: NA
v_gene: TRBV18
j_gene: TRBJ2-7
abundance: NA
CDR3nt: TGTGCCAGCTCACCACCCCAGACGGGGTTGCACGAGCAGTACTTC
CDR3aa: CASSPPQTGLHEQYF

d_gene: TRBD2
v_gene: TRBV20-1
j_gene: TRBJ2-7
abundance: NA
CDR3nt: TGCAGTGCCCGGGGGGACCCCAGGTACGAGCAGTACTTC
CDR3aa: CSARGDPRYEQYF

d_gene: NA
v_gene: TRBV6-2/TRBV6-3
j_gene: TRBJ1-1
abundance: NA
CDR3nt: TGTGCCAGCAGTCGGGCCCGGGACGGGAACACTGAAGCTTTCTTT
CDR3aa: CASSRARDGNTEAFF

d_gene: NA
v_gene: TRBV5-1
j_gene: TRBJ2-1
abundance: many
CDR3nt: TGCGCCAGCAGCTTGGGCGGGAAGCACAATGAGCAGTTCTTC
CDR3aa: CASSLGGKHNEQFF

d_gene: NA
v_gene: TRBV18
j_gene: TRBJ1-1
abundance: NA
CDR3nt: TGTGCCAGCTCACCTCAGGGTTATAAGACTGAAGCTTTCTTT
CDR3aa: CASSPQGYKTEAFF

d_gene: NA
v_gene: TRBV12-3/TRBV12-4
j_gene: TRBJ2-3
abundance: many
CDR3nt: TGTGCCAGCAGTTCCCAAACGACAGGCGCTAACACCCGGGGCACAGATACGCAGTATTTT
CDR3aa: CASSSQTTGANTRGTDTQYF

d_gene: TRBD1
v_gene: TRBV5-1
j_gene: TRBJ2-2
abundance: few
CDR3nt: TGCGCCAGCAGCTTATACTGGGACAGCTCGACCGGGGAGCTGTTTTTT
CDR3aa: CASSLYWDSSTGELFF

d_gene: NA
v_gene: TRBV14
j_gene: TRBJ2-5
abundance: NA
CDR3nt: TGTGCCAGCAGCCAAGATTCCGGCATCGAGCAGACCCAGTACTTC
CDR3aa: CASSQDSGIEQTQYF

d_gene: NA
v_gene: TRBV11-3
j_gene: TRBJ2-5
abundance: NA
CDR3nt: TGTGCCAGCAGCTCGCACCACTCCGAAGGCAGGCAAGAGACCCAGTACTTC
CDR3aa: CASSSHHSEGRQETQYF

d_gene: NA
v_gene: TRBV20-1
j_gene: TRBJ2-5
abundance: NA
CDR3nt: TGCAGTGCTAGTCAGTGCGAAGAAGAGACCCAGTACTTC
CDR3aa: CSASQCEEETQYF

d_gene: NA
v_gene: TRBV29-1
j_gene: TRBJ2-3
abundance: few
CDR3nt: TGCAGCGTTGAAGAGGGGACGCCCACAGATACGCAGTATTTT
CDR3aa: CSVEEGTPTDTQYF

d_gene: NA
v_gene: TRBV20-1
j_gene: TRBJ1-2
abundance: NA
CDR3nt: TGCAGTCACAGGACCCTCTCTAACTATGGCTACACCTTC
CDR3aa: CSHRTLSNYGYTF

d_gene: NA
v_gene: TRBV20-1
j_gene: TRBJ1-1
abundance: NA
CDR3nt: TGCAGTGCTAGAGCCTTCAGTGATACCACTGAAGCTTTCTTT
CDR3aa: CSARAFSDTTEAFF

d_gene: TRBD1
v_gene: TRBV10-3
j_gene: TRBJ1-2
abundance: NA
CDR3nt: TGTGCCATCTGTGACAGGGCAACCGTACCTTATGGCTACACCTTC
CDR3aa: CAICDRATVPYGYTF

d_gene: TRBD1
v_gene: TRBV6-1
j_gene: TRBJ2-7
abundance: few
CDR3nt: TGTGCCAGCAGTGAGACAGGGTTAAACTACGAGCAGTACTTC
CDR3aa: CASSETGLNYEQYF

d_gene: TRBD2
v_gene: TRBV24-1
j_gene: TRBJ2-2
abundance: NA
CDR3nt: TGTGCCACCAGTGATTTGGGACTAGCGGGAGGTTCGAACACCGGGGAGCTGTTTTTT
CDR3aa: CATSDLGLAGGSNTGELFF

d_gene: TRBD2
v_gene: TRBV24-1
j_gene: TRBJ2-2
abundance: many
CDR3nt: TGTGCCGTTGCTAGCGGGGGAGCTCGAAGCACCGGGGAGCTGTTTTTT
CDR3aa: CAVASGGARSTGELFF

d_gene: TRBD2
v_gene: TRBV5-5
j_gene: TRBJ2-2
abundance: NA
CDR3nt: TGTGCCAGCGGAGCTAGCGGGGGCCTGAACACCGGGGAGCTGTTTTTT
CDR3aa: CASGASGGLNTGELFF

d_gene: TRBD1
v_gene: TRBV9
j_gene: TRBJ1-1
abundance: few
CDR3nt: TGTGCCAGCAGCGAGGGGACAGGTTACACTGAAGCTTTCTTT
CDR3aa: CASSEGTGYTEAFF

d_gene: NA
v_gene: TRBV7-9
j_gene: TRBJ2-1
abundance: many
CDR3nt: TGTGCCAGCAGCTTGGATCTCTACAATGAGCAGTTCTTC
CDR3aa: CASSLDLYNEQFF

d_gene: NA
v_gene: TRBV12-5
j_gene: TRBJ1-2
abundance: few
CDR3nt: TGTGCTAGTGGTTTGGGGGCACTCAATGGCTACACCTTC
CDR3aa: CASGLGALNGYTF

d_gene: NA
v_gene: TRBV3-1
j_gene: TRBJ1-2
abundance: NA
CDR3nt: TGTGCCAGCAGCCAAGAACAGGGAGGGCTGGATGGCTACACCTTC
CDR3aa: CASSQEQGGLDGYTF

d_gene: TRBD1
v_gene: TRBV7-9
j_gene: TRBJ1-6
abundance: once
CDR3nt: TGTGCCAGCAGGACAGGGGAGTCCTATAATTCACCCCTCCACTTT
CDR3aa: CASRTGESYNSPLHF

d_gene: NA
v_gene: TRBV11-2
j_gene: TRBJ2-3
abundance: NA
CDR3nt: TGTGCCAGCAGCTTAGTTGGGGACCCCTCATACTTCGCAGATACGCAGTATTTT
CDR3aa: CASSLVGDPSYFADTQYF

d_gene: NA
v_gene: TRBV5-1
j_gene: TRBJ2-7
abundance: many
CDR3nt: TGCGCCAGCAGCGAGGGGACCTACGAGCAGTACTTC
CDR3aa: CASSEGTYEQYF

d_gene: TRBD1
v_gene: TRBV2
j_gene: TRBJ1-5
abundance: NA
CDR3nt: TGTGCCAGCAAAGGCGGAGGGGGCAGTCAGCCCCAGCATTTT
CDR3aa: CASKGGGGSQPQHF

d_gene: NA
v_gene: TRBV7-2
j_gene: TRBJ2-1
abundance: few
CDR3nt: TGTGCCAGCACCCCAGGGAGGGGGGGCTTACATGAGCAGTTCTTC
CDR3aa: CASTPGRGGLHEQFF

d_gene: NA
v_gene: TRBV5-5
j_gene: TRBJ2-7
abundance: few
CDR3nt: TGTGCCAGCAGCTCGTCGGAGGGCCTTTCTTTCCCCTACGAGCAGTACTTC
CDR3aa: CASSSSEGLSFPYEQYF

d_gene: NA
v_gene: TRBV10-3
j_gene: TRBJ2-2
abundance: NA
CDR3nt: TGTGCCATCAGTGAAAAGCCGCCAGGCGAGCTGTTTTTT
CDR3aa: CAISEKPPGELFF

d_gene: NA
v_gene: TRBV9
j_gene: TRBJ1-2
abundance: many
CDR3nt: TGTGCCAGCAGCCCAGGGGACTATGGCTACACCTTC
CDR3aa: CASSPGDYGYTF

d_gene: TRBD2
v_gene: TRBV5-1
j_gene: TRBJ2-3
abundance: NA
CDR3nt: TGCGCCAGCAGCTTGGGAGCGGGAGTCACCACAGATACGCAGTATTTT
CDR3aa: CASSLGAGVTTDTQYF

d_gene: TRBD2
v_gene: TRBV20-1
j_gene: TRBJ2-7
abundance: few
CDR3nt: TGCAGTGCTGGGACTAGCGGGTTTTACGAGCAGTACTTC
CDR3aa: CSAGTSGFYEQYF

d_gene: NA
v_gene: TRBV6-5
j_gene: TRBJ2-3
abundance: few
CDR3nt: TGTGCCAGCAGTTACGTTTCTGACACAGATACGCAGTATTTT
CDR3aa: CASSYVSDTDTQYF

d_gene: NA
v_gene: TRBV11-3
j_gene: TRBJ2-3
abundance: NA
CDR3nt: TGTGCCAGCAGCTTCGGTGAGGGTTCTAGCACAGATACGCAGTATTTT
CDR3aa: CASSFGEGSSTDTQYF

d_gene: NA
v_gene: TRBV10-3
j_gene: TRBJ1-5
abundance: many
CDR3nt: TGTGCCATCAGTGATGGGCCGCTGGCCCAGCATTTT
CDR3aa: CAISDGPLAQHF

d_gene: TRBD1
v_gene: TRBV5-1
j_gene: TRBJ1-1
abundance: NA
CDR3nt: TGCGCCAGCAGCCCGGGACAGGGCCGGTCGAACACTGAAGCTTTCTTT
CDR3aa: CASSPGQGRSNTEAFF

d_gene: NA
v_gene: TRBV6-2/TRBV6-3
j_gene: TRBJ2-1
abundance: few
CDR3nt: TGTGCCAGCAGTTACCCCCCTGGAGGGGGACACAATGAGCAGTTCTTC
CDR3aa: CASSYPPGGGHNEQFF

d_gene: NA
v_gene: TRBV12-3/TRBV12-4
j_gene: TRBJ2-5
abundance: few
CDR3nt: TGTGCCAGCAGTTTAGGGCTCGAAAAGGGCTTAAGGGAGACCCAGTACTTC
CDR3aa: CASSLGLEKGLRETQYF

d_gene: TRBD2
v_gene: TRBV12-3/TRBV12-4
j_gene: TRBJ2-5
abundance: NA
CDR3nt: TGTGCCAGCAGTTTAGGCGCAGCGGGAGTGTGGGAGACCCAGTACTTC
CDR3aa: CASSLGAAGVWETQYF

d_gene: NA
v_gene: TRBV10-3
j_gene: TRBJ2-7
abundance: many
CDR3nt: TGTGCCATCAGTCCGACAGTCCAGGAGCAGTACTTC
CDR3aa: CAISPTVQEQYF

d_gene: NA
v_gene: TRBV30
j_gene: TRBJ2-2
abundance: NA
CDR3nt: TGTGCCTGGAGTGTGTCCAGTGAGCTGTTTTTT
CDR3aa: CAWSVSSELFF

d_gene: NA
v_gene: TRBV7-9
j_gene: TRBJ2-2
abundance: few
CDR3nt: TGTGCCAGCAGCCAAGCACTAGCGAACACCGGGGAGCTGTTTTTT
CDR3aa: CASSQALANTGELFF

d_gene: NA
v_gene: TRBV18
j_gene: TRBJ2-7
abundance: many
CDR3nt: TGTGCCAGCTCCTCCCGGGGCTACGAGCAGTACTTC
CDR3aa: CASSSRGYEQYF

d_gene: NA
v_gene: TRBV4-3
j_gene: TRBJ1-5
abundance: NA
CDR3nt: TGCGCCAGCAGCGGAATTTCCGACAGAACGGACCAGCCCCAGCATTTT
CDR3aa: CASSGISDRTDQPQHF

d_gene: NA
v_gene: TRBV7-9
j_gene: TRBJ2-7
abundance: NA
CDR3nt: TGTGCCAGCGGCCGGGACAACACCTACGAGCAGTACTTC
CDR3aa: CASGRDNTYEQYF

d_gene: NA
v_gene: TRBV12-3/TRBV12-4
j_gene: TRBJ2-3
abundance: many
CDR3nt: TGTGCCAGCAGTTTCGGGGGAGATACGCAGTATTTT
CDR3aa: CASSFGGDTQYF

d_gene: TRBD2
v_gene: TRBV7-3
j_gene: TRBJ2-1
abundance: few
CDR3nt: TGTGCCAGCAGCTTAAAAGCTATTGGTAGCGGGATTCACAATGAGCAGTTCTTC
CDR3aa: CASSLKAIGSGIHNEQFF

d_gene: NA
v_gene: TRBV10-3
j_gene: TRBJ1-4
abundance: NA
CDR3nt: TGTGCCATCAGCCGGGACAAGCATGAAAAACTGTTTTTT
CDR3aa: CAISRDKHEKLFF

d_gene: TRBD1
v_gene: TRBV7-9
j_gene: TRBJ2-5
abundance: many
CDR3nt: TGTGCCAGCAGCTTTGGACAGGCCCAAGAGACCCAGTACTTC
CDR3aa: CASSFGQAQETQYF

d_gene: TRBD1
v_gene: TRBV27
j_gene: TRBJ1-2
abundance: NA
CDR3nt: TGTGCCAGCAGTCGTGTACAAACGATCGGGACAGTCCCCGCCGCTAACTATGGCTACACCTTC
CDR3aa: CASSRVQTIGTVPAANYGYTF

d_gene: NA
v_gene: TRBV10-3
j_gene: TRBJ2-1
abundance: NA
CDR3nt: TGTGCCACTGGACGTTACAATGAGCAGTTCTTC
CDR3aa: CATGRYNEQFF

d_gene: NA
v_gene: TRBV12-3/TRBV12-4
j_gene: TRBJ2-3
abundance: few
CDR3nt: TGTGCCAGCATCCCCGGGCTACCTAGCACAGATACGCAGTATTTT
CDR3aa: CASIPGLPSTDTQYF